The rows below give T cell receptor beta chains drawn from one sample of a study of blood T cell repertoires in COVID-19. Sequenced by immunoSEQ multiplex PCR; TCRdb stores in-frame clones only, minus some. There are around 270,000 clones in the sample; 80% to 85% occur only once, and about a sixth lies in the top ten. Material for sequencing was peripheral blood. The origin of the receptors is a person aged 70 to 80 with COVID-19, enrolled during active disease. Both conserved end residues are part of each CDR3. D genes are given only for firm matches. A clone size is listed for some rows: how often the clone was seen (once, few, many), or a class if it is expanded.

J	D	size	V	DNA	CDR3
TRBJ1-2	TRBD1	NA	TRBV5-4	TGTGCCAGCAGCTTGGAAACTCAGGGGGCGAGGGGCTACACCTTC	CASSLETQGARGYTF
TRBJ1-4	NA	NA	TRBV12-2	TGTGCAAGTCGCTACCGGTTACAGCCGAATGAAAAACTGTTTTTT	CASRYRLQPNEKLFF
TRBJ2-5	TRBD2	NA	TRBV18	TGTGCCAGCTCACCACGTTCGTCGGGACTAGCGGGGGGTGGTGAGACCCAGTACTTC	CASSPRSSGLAGGGETQYF
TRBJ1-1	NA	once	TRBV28	TGTGCCAGCAGACCCTTTGGGCCGGCCATGAACACTGAAGCTTTCTTT	CASRPFGPAMNTEAFF
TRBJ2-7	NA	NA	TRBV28	TGTGCCAGCAGTTTTGAGGACGGCAGGGTGTACGAGCAGTACTTC	CASSFEDGRVYEQYF
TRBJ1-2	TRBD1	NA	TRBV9	TGTGCCAGCAGCGTAGCCGGGACAGGGGCCCTTGGCTACACCTTC	CASSVAGTGALGYTF
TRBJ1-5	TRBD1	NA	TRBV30	TGTGCCTGGAGGAAGGGGACAGGGGAAAATCAGCCCCAGCATTTT	CAWRKGTGENQPQHF
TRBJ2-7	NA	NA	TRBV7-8	TGTGCCAGCAGCTTACGGGACTACGAGCAGTACTTC	CASSLRDYEQYF
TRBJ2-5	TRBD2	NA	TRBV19	TGTGCCAGTAGTATCGGGGAGGGGAAGACCCAGTACTTC	CASSIGEGKTQYF
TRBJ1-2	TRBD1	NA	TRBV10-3	TGTGCCACCGGGACAGGGGAGAGTGGCTACACCTTC	CATGTGESGYTF
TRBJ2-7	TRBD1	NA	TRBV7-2	TGTGCCAGCAGCTCCGACAGGGGCCGTCTCTCCGAGCAGTACTTC	CASSSDRGRLSEQYF
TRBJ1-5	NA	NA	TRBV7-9	TGTGCCAGCAGCCAAAGCGATAGCAATCAGCCCCAGCATTTT	CASSQSDSNQPQHF
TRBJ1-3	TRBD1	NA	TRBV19	TGTGCCAGTAGTCCTCGGACAGGCTCTGGAAACACCATATATTTT	CASSPRTGSGNTIYF
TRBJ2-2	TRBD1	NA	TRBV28	TGTGCCAGCAGTTTAGGGGACAGGAGCACCGGGGAGCTGTTTTTT	CASSLGDRSTGELFF
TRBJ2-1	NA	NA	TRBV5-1	TGCGCCAGCATCAACGTTGCCGGAGGCTCCTACAATGAGCAGTTCTTC	CASINVAGGSYNEQFF
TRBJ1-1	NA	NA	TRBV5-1	TGCGCCAGCAGCTCCGTCCTCGGACAGGAAGCTTTCTTT	CASSSVLGQEAFF
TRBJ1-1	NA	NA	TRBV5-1	TGCGCCAGCAGCTTGATGGCCCACATGCCGGGATCGGAAGCTTTCTTT	CASSLMAHMPGSEAFF
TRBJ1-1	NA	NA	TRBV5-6	TGTGCCAGCAGCTTTGGGGGCCGGTTAAACACTGAAGCTTTCTTT	CASSFGGRLNTEAFF